This section outlines one T cell receptor beta chain sequence together with its context. What it binds is unknown. CD8+ and CD4+ blood T cells underwent TCR beta sequencing. This entry comes from a study of CD8 T cells in Susac syndrome. Findings and limits, study-wide: The number of Susac-specific public clones found was around 16 in total CD8+ repertoires and a few in CD8+ TEMRA repertoires.

V was pared by 2 bases and J by 5 bases, with 2 bases of the junction left unmatched. The V gene's germline CDR1 is MNHEY and CDR2 SMNVEV (reference sequence). The CDR3 consists of 14 residues. The RNA, about 0.45 to 1 ug, was put through reverse transcription using random hexamers. Amplification of TCR beta CDR3 was carried out by immunoSEQ multiplex PCR, which covered 54 Vbeta and 13 Jbeta segments. TCRdb called the immunoSEQ multiplex PCR reads again in MiXCR, with one record for every CDR3 protein. The repertoire consists of about 120,000 distinct CDR3 sequences, with over 85% occurring once and the leading ten covering around 0.2%.

This rearrangement joins TRBV27 to TRBJ1-2; 10 nucleotides line up with TRBD1. The specimen was CD8+ T cells from PBMCs. This receptor was taken from a human donor with Susac syndrome. CDR3 sequence: CASSLRGQGYGYTF. DNA of the CDR3: TGTGCCAGCAGTTTACGGGGACAGGGGTATGGCTACACCTTC.